Each of the 3 T cell receptor beta chains below was sequenced from the same sample in a study of memory CD4+ T cells and cytomegalovirus serostatus. Single viable CD3+CD4+CD8-CD45RO+ cells were sorted as the memory CD4+ T cells. Clones were read by immunoSEQ multiplex PCR, and TCRdb kept only the in-frame ones, dropping some. The sample yields more than 50,000 clones, about 73% seen once. Sequenced input: memory CD4+ T cells from blood. These receptors were obtained from an adult in good health and CMV-seronegative.

The chain employs TRBV19 and TRBJ2-1; 10 bases line up with TRBD2. Germline trimming cut 1 base from V and 8 bases from J; bases unmatched to any gene: 8. Germline V gives CDR1 LNHDA, CDR2 SQIVND (reference sequence). The CDR3 spans 16 residues. The CDR3 reads CASSIVAGGLFDEQFF. The DNA for the CDR3 is TGTGCCAGTAGTATAGTAGCGGGGGGTCTCTTCGATGAGCAGTTCTTC.

This chain links TRBV6-5 with TRBJ1-6; the D is unclear. Germline V gene sequence: CDR1 MNHEY, CDR2 SVGAGI. Trimming stripped 5 bases from V and 4 bases from J, with 9 bases between. The CDR3 sequence is 14 residues long. CDR3 DNA sequence: TGTGCCAGCAGTGAGGGAGCGTATAATTCACCCCTCCACTTT. Its translation is CASSEGAYNSPLHF.

Within the sample, this clone is medium-sized. The rearrangement joins TRBV6-1 to TRBJ1-2; possible D gene TRBD1, 5 bases. The V end lost 3 bases, the J end lost 8 bases, and 13 bases lay between the germline ends. The CDR3 is 13 amino acids. Germline CDR1 is MNHNS and CDR2 is SASEGT. CDR3 sequence: CASSETDYPGYTF. CDR3 nucleotides: TGTGCCAGCAGTGAGACAGACTACCCCGGCTACACCTTC.